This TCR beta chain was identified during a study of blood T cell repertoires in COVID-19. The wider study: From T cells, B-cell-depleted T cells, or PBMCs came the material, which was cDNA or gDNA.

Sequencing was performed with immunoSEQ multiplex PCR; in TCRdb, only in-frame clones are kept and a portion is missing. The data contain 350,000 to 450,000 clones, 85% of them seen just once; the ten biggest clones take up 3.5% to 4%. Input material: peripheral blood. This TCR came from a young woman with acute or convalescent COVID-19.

DNA of the CDR3: TGTGCCAGCATATTTTCGCGGGACAGGGGTTCCCACGAGCAGTACTTC. It codes for CASIFSRDRGSHEQYF. The rearrangement joins TRBV25-1 to TRBJ2-7; TRBD1 agrees at 10 bases. Germline trimming cut 7 bases from V and 5 bases from J; bases unmatched to any gene: 14. The germline gives CDR1 MGHDK, CDR2 SYGVNS. This CDR3 has 16 residues.